A single sample gave rise to the 32 T cell receptor beta chains below, sequenced in a study of early T cells in non-severe SARS-CoV-2 infection. TCRdb analysed the 5' RACE reads with MiXCR anew, one entry per CDR3 protein. Among about 72,000 distinct CDR3 sequences listed, around 9.1% were seen once. The specimen was whole blood, collected at baseline. These receptors all stem from an adult who was a healthcare worker with PCR-confirmed SARS-CoV-2 infection or an uninfected control (not recorded which).

The J gene is TRBJ2-1, the V gene TRBV5-1; 13 bases align to TRBD2. J lost 9 bases, V lost 4 bases, and 13 bases had no gene match. This CDR3 is built from 17 residues. Germline values: CDR1 SGHRS, CDR2 YFSETQ. The CDR3 DNA is TGCGCCAGCAGCCCCCCTCCACTAGCGGGGGGGCCTGGTGAGCAGTTCTTC. Its translation: CASSPPPLAGGPGEQFF.

V usage is TRBV11-3 and J usage is TRBJ1-2; D gene unclear. With 3 bases removed from V and 4 bases from J, the gap between germline ends came to 9 bases. The CDR3 spans 13 residues. The germline CDR1 and CDR2 sequences are SGHNT and YENEEA. The CDR3 loop is CASSLSQAYGYTF. In DNA form, the CDR3 reads TGTGCCAGCAGCTTGTCGCAGGCCTATGGCTACACCTTC.

This clonotype has a count of ten or more. The chain couples TRBV6-5 to TRBJ2-6; a weak D match, TRBD1 (6 bases). V was shortened by 3 bases and J by 3 bases, with 9 bases between the two germline ends. CDR3 length: 15 amino acids. Germline V gene lookup returns CDR1 MNHEY and CDR2 SVGAGI. The CDR3 reads CASSYSGVGANVLTF. In DNA form, the CDR3 reads TGTGCCAGCAGTTATTCAGGGGTTGGGGCCAACGTCCTGACTTTC.

This clonotype has a handful of counts. The chain recombines TRBV18 with TRBJ1-6, with 7 bases that match TRBD1. This CDR3 contains 15 residues. Germline CDR1 KGHSH, CDR2 LQKENI. The junction had 4 bases not matched to a gene; V was cut back by 3 bases and J by 5 bases. The CDR3 DNA follows: TGTGCCAGCTCACCTGGGACAGTCCATAATTCACCCCTCCACTTT. Its protein is CASSPGTVHNSPLHF.

The chain has TRBV6-1 and TRBJ2-7; no firm D call. The V end lost 0 bases, the J end lost 0 bases, and 3 bases lay between the germline ends. Germline V gene lookup returns CDR1 MNHNS and CDR2 SASEGT. The CDR3 extends over 13 amino acids. The chain's CDR3 is CASSEAHSYEQYF. The CDR3 DNA sequence: TGTGCCAGCAGTGAAGCACACTCCTACGAGCAGTACTTC.

Many counts were recorded for this clonotype. The chain has TRBV27 and TRBJ1-1; no clear D. The germline CDR1 and CDR2 sequences are MNHEY and SMNVEV (reference sequence). V was pared by 10 bases and J by 4 bases, with 19 bases between. The CDR3 covers 14 residues. The chain's CDR3 is CATKRLRGGTEAFF. The CDR3, as DNA: TGTGCCACCAAAAGGTTGCGTGGTGGCACTGAAGCTTTCTTT.

This clonotype was detected many times. The chain uses TRBV12-3 or TRBV12-4 and TRBJ2-2; the D is unclear. Trimming stripped 5 bases from V and 0 bases from J, with 7 bases between. The CDR3 is 14 amino acids. The CDR3 loop is CASSRNTNTGELFF. As DNA, the CDR3 is TGTGCCAGCAGTCGGAACACGAACACCGGGGAGCTGTTTTTT.

The V and J genes are TRBV9 and TRBJ2-3; tentatively, D is TRBD2 (6 bases). V gave up 4 bases and J gave up 0 bases, with 15 bases separating them. Per the germline V gene, CDR1 is SGDLS and CDR2 is YYNGEE. The CDR3 spans 16 residues. This CDR3 reads CASSPGDFPSTDTQYF. The CDR3 bases are TGTGCCAGCAGCCCCGGGGACTTCCCTAGCACAGATACGCAGTATTTT.

This clonotype was seen ten or more times. The rearrangement uses TRBV6-1 and TRBJ1-6; maybe TRBD1 (5 bases). V was pared by 2 bases and J by 4 bases, with 6 bases between. The CDR3 consists of 14 residues. Per germline, CDR1 MNHNS and CDR2 SASEGT. Written as DNA, the CDR3 is TGTGCCAGCAGTGAACAGGGATATAATTCACCCCTCCACTTT. Protein: CASSEQGYNSPLHF.

This clonotype turned up a few times. The rearrangement joins TRBV7-9 to TRBJ2-3, with a weak D call TRBD1 (5 bases). The CDR3 runs 14 residues. The germline V and J ends were trimmed by 6 bases and 2 bases, with 12 bases remaining between them. Germline CDR1 reads SEHNR; CDR2 reads FQNEAQ (reference sequence). This CDR3 is CASRSDTYTDTQYF. CDR3 DNA sequence: TGTGCCAGCAGATCGGACACCTACACAGATACGCAGTATTTT.

The V gene is TRBV7-6, the J gene TRBJ2-5; 12 bases agree with TRBD2. This CDR3 is built from 15 residues. V was clipped by 5 bases and J by 4 bases; unmatched bases: 5. Germline CDR1 reads SGHVS; CDR2 reads FNYEAQ. This chain's CDR3 is CASSKTSGGTETQYF. In DNA form, the CDR3 reads TGTGCCAGCAGCAAGACTAGCGGGGGCACAGAGACCCAGTACTTC.

At least ten counts were recorded for this clonotype. The V gene is TRBV2, the J gene TRBJ2-1; 7 nucleotides match TRBD2. The CDR3 runs to 13 residues. Germline V gene sequence: CDR1 SNHLY, CDR2 FYNNEI. J lost 4 bases, V lost 8 bases, and 5 bases had no gene match. CDR3 nucleotide sequence: TGTGCCAGCGGGGAGGGGCTATACAATGAGCAGTTCTTC. Protein: CASGEGLYNEQFF.

This clonotype was seen a few times. V gene TRBV6-4 combines with J gene TRBJ2-5; no reliable D call. Trimming removed 4 bases at V and 1 base at J, with 7 bases between. This CDR3 is 13 amino acids long. The germline CDR1 and CDR2 sequences are MRHNA and SNTAGT. The CDR3 DNA is TGTGCCAGCAGTGTCGGACCCCAAGAGACCCAGTACTTC. Its translation: CASSVGPQETQYF.

This clonotype was seen ten or more times. The chain links TRBV18 to TRBJ2-2, with D possibly TRBD1 on 6 matching bases. V was cut by 8 bases and J by 1 base, with 11 bases left in between. Looked up from germline, CDR1 is KGHSH and CDR2 is LQKENI. This CDR3 is 14 amino acids long. DNA for the CDR3: TGTGCCAGCACATCGACAGGGAACACCGGGGAGCTGTTTTTT. This sequence encodes CASTSTGNTGELFF.

The chain carries TRBV20-1 and TRBJ1-1; D is uncertain. Germline-derived CDR1 and CDR2 are DFQATT and SNEGSKA (reference sequence). Trimming removed 5 bases at V and 4 bases at J, with 8 bases between. This CDR3 is 11 amino acids long. The CDR3 protein is CSASSGTEAFF. CDR3 nucleotides: TGCAGTGCTTCCTCGGGCACTGAAGCTTTCTTT.

As to this clonotype: A read error may account for a junction end that differs from germline. The genes are TRBV7-7 and TRBJ2-5; the D gene is possibly TRBD2 (5 bases). CDR1 SSHAT and CDR2 FNYEAQ come from the germline V gene (reference sequence). This CDR3 spans 13 amino acids. CDR3: CASSGDPQETQYF. CDR3 nucleotides: TGTGCTAGCAGCGGTGATCCCCAAGAGACCCAGTACTTC.

This clonotype was seen at least ten times. The CDR3 DNA reads TGTGCCAGCAGCTCCCGGGCCTTCCCGCAGTACTTC. Its protein product is CASSSRAFPQYF. The rearrangement links TRBV11-2 to TRBJ2-7; D is uncertain. The V gene lost 4 bases and the J gene lost 9 bases, with 13 bases spanning the gap. CDR1 and CDR2 (germline): SGHAT, FQNNGV. This CDR3 spans 12 amino acids.

This clonotype has more than one count but fewer than ten. The V gene is TRBV24-1, the J gene TRBJ1-3; 8 nucleotides align to TRBD1. Trimming cost V 0 bases and J 4 bases; bases outside gene matches: 1. Germline V gives CDR1 KGHDR, CDR2 SFDVKD. This CDR3 contains 15 residues. The CDR3 DNA is TGTGCCACCAGTGATTTGGACAGGGGCGGAAACACCATATATTTT. It specifies CATSDLDRGGNTIYF.

In its sample, this clonotype was seen many times. V and J are TRBV9 and TRBJ2-7, with 11 positions matching TRBD1. J lost 7 bases, V lost 3 bases, and 9 bases had no gene match. Germline CDR1 SGDLS, CDR2 YYNGEE. The CDR3 spans 15 residues. CDR3 in amino acids: CASSAPGQGDLEQYF. DNA of the CDR3: TGTGCCAGCAGCGCACCGGGACAGGGGGACTTGGAGCAGTACTTC.

For the CDR3, the DNA is TGTGCCAGCAGCCACCGACAGACACCTGGAAACACCATATATTTT. This sequence encodes CASSHRQTPGNTIYF. This sequence joins TRBV3-1 and TRBJ1-3; a weak D match, TRBD1 (5 bases). The germline gives CDR1 LGHDT, CDR2 YNNKEL (reference sequence). The length of the CDR3 is 15 residues. The V end was cut by 3 bases, the J end by 2 bases, with 11 bases between.

The table lists this clonotype with many counts. The chain joins TRBV20-1 to TRBJ2-3; D is perhaps TRBD1 (6 bases). The length of the CDR3 is 13 residues. Trimming left V 0 bases short and J 10 bases short, with 14 bases between. From germline, CDR1 is DFQATT and CDR2 SNEGSKA (reference sequence). The CDR3 DNA sequence: TGCAGTGCTAGAGACCCCGGGACACCCTCGCAGTATTTT. Residues: CSARDPGTPSQYF.

The V and J genes are TRBV2 and TRBJ2-7; D is possibly TRBD1 (5 bases). This CDR3 has 14 residues. Trimming cost V 8 bases and J 4 bases, with 18 bases left between them. Germline V gene sequence: CDR1 SNHLY, CDR2 FYNNEI. The CDR3 DNA reads as TGTGCCAGCGGCCAAGGGGATTTGGAGTACGAGCAGTACTTC. Its translation is CASGQGDLEYEQYF.

This clonotype turned up a few times. The chain recombines TRBV14 with TRBJ2-1, with D possibly TRBD1 on 6 matching bases. The V gene's germline CDR1 is SGHDN and CDR2 FVKESK. This CDR3 has 17 amino acids. The germline V and J ends were trimmed by 3 bases and 4 bases, with 19 bases remaining between them. The chain's CDR3 is CASSHSGASATYNEQFF. CDR3 bases: TGTGCCAGCAGCCACTCAGGGGCGTCTGCCACTTACAATGAGCAGTTCTTC.

This sequence joins TRBV7-2 and TRBJ2-2; no firm D call. The length of the CDR3 is 16 residues. The V end lost 5 bases, the J end lost 1 base, and 14 bases lay between the germline ends. Germline loops: CDR1 SGHTA, CDR2 FQGNSA. The CDR3 spells CASSPRSPGNTGELFF. In DNA, the CDR3 is TGTGCCAGCAGCCCCAGGAGTCCAGGGAACACCGGGGAGCTGTTTTTT.

The chain recombines TRBV4-2 with TRBJ1-3; tentatively, D is TRBD1 (6 bases). Germline loops: CDR1 LGHNA, CDR2 YNFKEQ. V was cut by 4 bases and J by 4 bases, with 11 bases left in between. This CDR3 is 14 amino acids long. CDR3 DNA: TGTGCCAGCAGCCCTTGGACAGAAGGAAACACCATATATTTT. Translation gives CASSPWTEGNTIYF.

This clonotype was picked up many times. The V gene is TRBV7-9, the J gene TRBJ1-6; D remains unclear. Trimming stripped 2 bases from V and 0 bases from J, with 11 bases between. The CDR3 has 17 amino acids. Per the germline V gene, CDR1 is SEHNR and CDR2 is FQNEAQ (reference sequence). This CDR3 is CASSLKTVSSYNSPLHF. CDR3 nucleotides: TGTGCCAGCAGCTTAAAAACAGTGAGCTCCTATAATTCACCCCTCCACTTT.

The CDR3 nucleotides read TGTGCCAGCAGCAAACACGGGGCGGCTAGCACAGATACGCAGTATTTT. It encodes CASSKHGAASTDTQYF. The chain couples TRBV12-3 or TRBV12-4 to TRBJ2-3, with D perhaps assigned TRBD1 or TRBD2 (5 bases each). V was shortened by 6 bases and J by 0 bases, with 16 bases between the two germline ends. The CDR3 loop spans 16 amino acids.

The table lists this clonotype with many counts. This rearrangement joins TRBV7-2 to TRBJ2-3, with 10 bases lining up with TRBD2. After removal of 4 bases from V and 6 bases from J, the junction contained 10 bases not matched to a gene. The CDR3 runs to 16 residues. Germline V gene data show CDR1 as SGHTA and CDR2 as FQGNSA. CDR3 residues: CASSSHGTSVGDTQYF. The CDR3 DNA reads TGTGCCAGCAGCTCCCACGGGACTAGCGTCGGGGATACGCAGTATTTT.

This chain uses TRBV6-1 with TRBJ1-6; D is ambiguous. This CDR3 is 15 amino acids long. Germline assignment: CDR1 MNHNS and CDR2 SASEGT. Trimming pared 6 bases from V and 0 bases from J, leaving 9 bases between. This CDR3 reads CASSEWSSYNSPLHF. CDR3 in DNA: TGTGCCAGCAGCGAATGGAGCTCCTATAATTCACCCCTCCACTTT.

This chain connects TRBV5-1 to TRBJ2-3; TRBD2 agrees at 9 bases. The J segment lost 0 bases and the V segment lost 4 bases, leaving 6 bases of the junction unmatched. The CDR3 is 16 amino acids. Germline V lookup: CDR1 SGHRS, CDR2 YFSETQ. The CDR3, as DNA: TGCGCCAGCAGCCTAAGCGGGGGGCAGAGCACAGATACGCAGTATTTT. Residues: CASSLSGGQSTDTQYF. The variable domain in full, completed from reference TRBV5-1 and TRBJ2-3, reads KAGVTQTPRYLIKTRGQQVTLSCSPISGHRSVSWYQQTPGQGLQFLFEYFSETQRNKGNFPGRFSGRQFSNSRSEMNVSTLELGDSALYLCASSLSGGQSTDTQYFGPGTRLTVL.

V and J are TRBV30 and TRBJ2-3; D is uncertain. The CDR3 length is 13 residues. V lost 1 base and J 1 base, leaving 6 bases between the germline ends. Germline V CDR1 and CDR2: GTSNPN, SVGIG (reference sequence). CDR3 region: CAWSASGTDTQYF. Here the CDR3 DNA reads TGTGCCTGGAGTGCAAGCGGCACAGATACGCAGTATTTT.

This clonotype was counted only a few times. The chain links TRBV6-5 to TRBJ2-1, with D maybe TRBD2 (7 bases). There are 15 residues in the CDR3. Germline lookup yields CDR1 MNHEY and CDR2 SVGAGI. The V end was cut by 2 bases, the J end by 9 bases, with 17 bases between. In DNA, the CDR3 is TGTGCCAGCAGTTACGGGGGGGGCCATCGTTTTGAGCAGTTCTTC. Translating it yields CASSYGGGHRFEQFF.